The 22 T cell receptor beta chains listed next were all sequenced from one sample in a study of CD4 and CD8 cells across lung adenocarcinoma regions listed by TCRdb under 2018. The receptor library was made with PCR. Sequencing was carried out with a HiSeq X Ten. TCRdb cleaned the public reads at Q25 with fastp, built clones with MiXCR and kept in-frame beta chains. Merged by CDR3 protein, the rows form single entries marked with the most common genes and DNA. This sample gives roughly 6,000 distinct CDR3 sequences in total; roughly 50% of them show up just once. The ten most abundant clones make up less than 90% of the sample. The sequenced material came from CD8+ T cells from the margin of a lung tumor. Read against the paper, the sample's cell subset or site label means: tumor margin region. These receptor sequences come from a male donor with lung adenocarcinoma. The CD4 and CD8 labels of this study may be unreliable.

V gene TRBV27 combines with J gene TRBJ2-1; the D gene could be TRBD1 or TRBD2 (6 bases each). This CDR3 has 15 residues. The V end was cut by 3 bases, the J end by 5 bases, with 14 bases between. Germline lookup yields CDR1 MNHEY and CDR2 SMNVEV (reference sequence). In DNA, the CDR3 is TGTGCCAGCAGTTTCGGGGGCGACGGCAACAATGAGCAGTTCTTC. Translated, it gives CASSFGGDGNNEQFF.

In regard to this clonotype: A read error may produce the germline difference seen at one junction end. The gene calls are TRBV9 and TRBJ2-3; no reliable D call. This CDR3 is built from 16 residues. The germline gives CDR1 SGDLS, CDR2 YYNGEE. CDR3 coding DNA: TGTGCCGGCAGCTTCCCCCAGGCGGTAAACACAGATACGCAGTATTTT. This translates into CAGSFPQAVNTDTQYF.

This clonotype was detected ten times or more. V and J are TRBV10-1 and TRBJ2-3; TRBD2 matches 12 bases. CDR1 is WNHNN, CDR2 SYGVQD, per germline (reference sequence). V lost 6 bases and J lost 5; bases outside the gene matches: 3. CDR3 size: 14 residues. The CDR3 sequence: CASRASGGEDTQYF. CDR3 sequence (DNA): TGCGCCAGCAGGGCTAGCGGGGGGGAAGATACGCAGTATTTT.

This clonotype was detected only a few times. The chain employs TRBV7-2 and TRBJ2-1, with 11 bases aligning to TRBD2. V gave up 5 bases and J gave up 13 bases; unmatched junction bases: 19. The CDR3 is made up of 17 amino acids. Germline values: CDR1 SGHTA, CDR2 FQGNSA. This CDR3 is CASSDVAGGLQGETQFF. DNA of the CDR3: TGTGCCAGCAGCGACGTAGCGGGAGGGCTTCAAGGAGAGACCCAGTTCTTC.

In this sample, this clonotype turned up a few times. The chain is built from TRBV6-1 and TRBJ2-1; 9 bases match TRBD1. Germline-derived CDR1 and CDR2 are MNHNS and SASEGT. Trimming cost V 6 bases and J 6 bases; bases outside gene matches: 9. There are 15 residues in the CDR3. The CDR3: CASRRPGQGVNEQFF. CDR3 in DNA: TGTGCCAGCAGACGCCCGGGACAGGGAGTCAATGAGCAGTTCTTC.

This clonotype appeared a few times. The J gene is TRBJ2-2, the V gene TRBV10-2; 8 bases map to TRBD2. The junction had 10 bases not matched to a gene; V was cut back by 8 bases and J by 5 bases. This CDR3 spans 15 amino acids. The germline CDR1 and CDR2 sequences are WSHSY and SAAADI. CDR3 DNA: TGCGCCAGCTCCCCACAGGTAGCGGGGACCGGGGAGCTGTTTTTT. It translates to CASSPQVAGTGELFF.

This clonotype was observed many times. This chain joins TRBV11-2 and TRBJ2-3; 8 positions match TRBD2. V lost 5 bases to trimming and J lost 5 bases; unmatched junction nucleotides: 9. Germline loops: CDR1 SGHAT, CDR2 FQNNGV. The CDR3 runs to 15 residues. CDR3 sequence: CASSPGTSSGDTQYF. The CDR3 bases are TGTGCCAGCAGCCCCGGGACTAGTTCCGGAGATACGCAGTATTTT. Full variable domain (outside the CDR3, taken from reference TRBV11-2 and TRBJ2-3): EAGVAQSPRYKIIEKRQSVAFWCNPISGHATLYWYQQILGQGPKLLIQFQNNGVVDDSQLPKDRFSAERLKGVDSTLKIQPAKLEDSAVYLCASSPGTSSGDTQYFGPGTRLTVL.

The chain links TRBV12-3 or TRBV12-4 to TRBJ2-1; 10 bases are shared with TRBD2. The CDR3 has 13 residues. Trimming at V came to 6 bases and at J to 10 bases, leaving 6 bases not matched to a gene. Written as DNA, the CDR3 is TGTGCCAGCAGCATAGCGACTAGCGGGGAGCAGTTCTTC. This encodes CASSIATSGEQFF.

This clonotype was detected many times. The chain is built from TRBV10-2 and TRBJ2-1; D is ambiguous. The germline V gene has CDR1 WSHSY and CDR2 SAAADI. Between the trimmed V and J ends, which lost 3 bases and 7 bases, there was a span of 10 bases. The CDR3 is 13 residues long. CDR3 protein: CASSDPAGNEQFF. The CDR3 nucleotides read TGCGCCAGCAGTGACCCCGCCGGGAATGAGCAGTTCTTC.

The V and J genes are TRBV4-1 and TRBJ2-3, with TRBD2 identical over 10 bases. This CDR3 spans 15 amino acids. The germline V gene has CDR1 MGHRA and CDR2 YSYEKL. J lost 0 bases, V lost 6 bases, and 3 bases had no gene match. For the CDR3, the DNA is TGCGCCAGCAGTGAAGCGGGAGGGAGCACAGATACGCAGTATTTT. Amino acid sequence: CASSEAGGSTDTQYF.

The chain couples TRBV12-3 or TRBV12-4 to TRBJ1-1; D remains ambiguous. V gave up 6 bases and J gave up 3 bases, with 11 bases separating them. There are 13 residues in the CDR3. Written as DNA, the CDR3 is TGTGCCAGCAGCCGGACGATGCACACTGAAGCTTTCTTT. Its translation: CASSRTMHTEAFF.

The chain combines TRBV6-1 with TRBJ2-2, with D possibly TRBD2 on 5 matching bases. The CDR3 runs to 13 residues. V was shortened by 8 bases and J by 5 bases, with 12 bases between the two germline ends. Germline V gene lookup returns CDR1 MNHNS and CDR2 SASEGT. The CDR3 loop is CASSPPGTGELFF. CDR3 in DNA: TGTGCCAGCTCTCCTCCGGGGACCGGGGAGCTGTTTTTT.

This chain joins TRBV5-1 and TRBJ2-5; TRBD1 aligns across 11 bases. The trim removed 4 bases at V and 5 bases at J, leaving 7 bases unmatched. CDR1 is SGHRS, CDR2 YFSETQ, per germline. This CDR3 region has 15 residues. CDR3: CASSQTGQGVETQYF. CDR3 sequence (DNA): TGCGCCAGCAGCCAGACGGGACAGGGGGTCGAGACCCAGTACTTC.

The V call is TRBV5-1, the J call TRBJ2-1; 8 positions match TRBD1. The better agreement between TRBJ2-5 and the DNA end casts doubt on the J call. The CDR3 is made up of 13 amino acids. Germline loops: CDR1 SGHRS, CDR2 YFSETQ. CDR3 loop: CASSPGQGETQYF. In DNA, the CDR3 is TGCGCCAGCAGCCCCGGACAGGGCGAGACCCAGTACTTC.

The V gene is TRBV10-2, the J gene TRBJ2-1; 7 positions agree with TRBD2. V gave up 3 bases and J gave up 10 bases; unmatched junction bases: 3. Germline-derived CDR1 and CDR2 are WSHSY and SAAADI. The CDR3 consists of 12 residues. DNA of the CDR3: TGCGCCAGCAGTGATTTGGGACTAGAGCAGTTCTTC. This encodes CASSDLGLEQFF.

V and J are TRBV27 and TRBJ1-4; D gene ambiguous. The CDR3 is 17 amino acids. V was shortened by 6 bases and J by 4 bases, with 21 bases between the two germline ends. Germline lookup yields CDR1 MNHEY and CDR2 SMNVEV (reference sequence). The CDR3 bases are TGTGCCAGCAGAACATATGGGATAGGGCTGGGTAATGAAAAACTGTTTTTT. This sequence encodes CASRTYGIGLGNEKLFF.

Regarding this clonotype: One end of the junction fails to match germline, which may point to a read error. The DNA for the CDR3 is TGTGCCATGAGTGTCCAGGGGGTGAACACAGAGGCGCAGTTTTTT. Its translation is CAMSVQGVNTEAQFF. This rearrangement joins TRBV10-3 to TRBJ2-3; TRBD1 aligns across 7 bases. Germline assignment: CDR1 ENHRY and CDR2 SYGVKD. The CDR3 covers 15 residues.

The rearrangement joins TRBV6-5 to TRBJ2-3, with D perhaps TRBD2 (6 bases). Germline CDR1 MNHEY, CDR2 SVGAGI. The V end lost 0 bases, the J end lost 5 bases, and 12 bases lay between the germline ends. This CDR3 contains 15 residues. In DNA, the CDR3 is TGTGCCAGCAGTTACTCGCGGGGTATTGAAGATACGCAGTATTTT. Translation gives CASSYSRGIEDTQYF.

The chain has TRBV12-3 or TRBV12-4 and TRBJ2-5; a possible D gene is TRBD2 (6 bases). The CDR3 is made up of 16 amino acids. Trimming left V 3 bases short and J 0 bases short, with 14 bases between. The CDR3 nucleotides are TGTGCCAGCAGTTTCGTGGCGGGGTCTAACCAAGAGACCCAGTACTTC. Residues: CASSFVAGSNQETQYF.

This clonotype occurred many times. The chain has TRBV10-1 and TRBJ2-5; a weak D match, TRBD2 (5 bases). The CDR3 loop spans 13 amino acids. Germline CDR1 reads WNHNN; CDR2 reads SYGVQD (reference sequence). Trimming shortened V by 0 bases and J by 11 bases, and 13 bases separated the two germline ends. The CDR3 here is CASSESAGSEQYF. In nucleotides, the CDR3 is TGCGCCAGCAGTGAGTCGGCGGGCTCAGAGCAGTACTTC.

The V call is TRBV27, the J call TRBJ2-1, with D possibly being TRBD2 (7 bases). The V end was cut by 0 bases, the J end by 6 bases, with 12 bases between. The germline V gene encodes CDR1 MNHEY and CDR2 SMNVEV (reference sequence). This CDR3 has 15 amino acids. The CDR3 protein is CASSLSRGGTNEQFF. DNA of the CDR3: TGTGCCAGCAGTTTATCAAGGGGGGGAACCAATGAGCAGTTCTTC.

The chain is built from TRBV27 and TRBJ2-1; TRBD2 agrees at 8 bases. Germline V CDR1 and CDR2: MNHEY, SMNVEV (reference sequence). The CDR3 runs to 16 residues. V lost 1 base and J lost 7; bases outside the gene matches: 9. CDR3: CASSLLGSGGGNEQFF. As DNA, the CDR3 is TGTGCCAGCAGTTTATTGGGGTCGGGAGGGGGGAATGAGCAGTTCTTC.